This TCR beta chain was captured by sequencing in a study of blood T cell repertoires in COVID-19. Across the study: Donors in the United States, Italy and Spain gave samples during acute or convalescent COVID-19.

The junction had 10 bases not matched to a gene; V was cut back by 0 bases and J by 6 bases. Germline values: CDR1 SGHTA, CDR2 FQGNSA. The length of the CDR3 is 17 residues. Original analysis: Reference gene primer amplification gave estimated nucleated cell counts. Clones were sequenced by immunoSEQ multiplex PCR, and TCRdb holds only the in-frame ones, with some missing. Clone size and the V and J calls come from that table; the DNA yielded D and trimming. The table records about 130,000 clones, more than 70% of them present only once. The chain carries TRBV7-2 and TRBJ2-3; 9 nucleotides line up with TRBD2. This clonotype originated in a human donor in a cohort sampled during active COVID-19. Sequenced: peripheral blood. CDR3 bases: TGTGCCAGCAGCTTAGCGGGATGGCTAGCGGGACGGGATACGCAGTATTTT. This sequence encodes CASSLAGWLAGRDTQYF.